This entry lists 3 T cell receptor beta chains sequenced from one sample in a study of CD8 T cells in Susac syndrome. Random-hexamer reverse transcription was applied to roughly 0.5 to 1 ug RNA. MiXCR was run by TCRdb on the immunoSEQ multiplex PCR reads, yielding one entry per CDR3 protein. The sample has 100,000 or so distinct CDR3 sequences, 95% seen once. Specimen: CD8+ T cells from PBMCs. These TCRs come from a human donor with Susac syndrome.

The CDR3 bases are TGTGCCAGCAGCCCCCAGGGCGGTTGGGAGACCCAGTACTTC. Residues: CASSPQGGWETQYF. V and J are TRBV9 and TRBJ2-5; weak D call: TRBD1 (5 bases). The CDR3 contains 14 residues. Between the trimmed V and J ends, which lost 4 bases and 5 bases, there was a span of 15 bases. The V gene's germline CDR1 is SGDLS and CDR2 YYNGEE. Drawing the rest from reference TRBV9 and TRBJ2-5, the complete variable domain is DSGVTQTPKHLITATGQRVTLRCSPRSGDLSVYWYQQSLDQGLQFLIQYYNGEERAKGNILERFSAQQFPDLHSELNLSSLELGDSALYFCASSPQGGWETQYFGPGTRLLVL.

The chain combines TRBV4-1 with TRBJ2-7, with 13 nucleotides matching TRBD2. The CDR3 sequence is 16 residues long. J lost 6 bases, V lost 4 bases, and 9 bases had no gene match. Germline V lookup: CDR1 MGHRA, CDR2 YSYEKL. DNA of the CDR3: TGCGCCAGCAGCCGATTTGCCGGGACTAGCGGGACCGAGCAGTACTTC. Its translation is CASSRFAGTSGTEQYF.

The V call is TRBV6-5, the J call TRBJ2-7; 9 bases are a match to TRBD2. This CDR3 contains 14 residues. The junction had 3 bases not matched to a gene; V was cut back by 4 bases and J by 2 bases. The germline gives CDR1 MNHEY, CDR2 SVGAGI. The CDR3 loop reads CASSSTSGTYEQYF. The CDR3 region has the DNA TGTGCCAGCAGTTCGACTAGCGGTACCTACGAGCAGTACTTC.